This T cell receptor beta chain was identified in a study of memory CD8 T cells in hepatitis C reinfection. Whole-study context: A couple of donors cleared primary HCV but became chronic after reinfection. Reinfection meant HCV RNA positivity after two negatives ≥60 days apart. Pre-reinfection sampling occurred 55 to 20 weeks ahead of detected reinfection.

About this clone: The junction does not match germline at one end; this may be a read error.

This table comes from immunoSEQ multiplex PCR, and its TCRdb copy is limited to in-frame clones, with some not included. This sample carries 6,200 or so clones, approximately 90% of them seen once, and the ten largest clones take about 20%. The time point denotes: pre-reinfection, 55 to 20 weeks before reinfection detection. TCR sequencing was done directly ex vivo on sorted cells, without expansion in vitro. A couple of donors provided sorted CD3+ CD8+ CD45RO- naive CD8 T cells at all three reinfection time points. The germline V gene has CDR1 SGDLS and CDR2 YYNGEE. The CDR3 is 15 residues long. Sample: naive CD8+ T cells sorted from blood. The chain carries TRBV9 and TRBJ2-1; 11 positions match TRBD2. This TCR came from a man aged 50 or older with hepatitis C virus infection. This CDR3 is CASSVAGGSYNEQFF. The CDR3 DNA is TGTGCCAGCAGTGTAGCGGGAGGGAGTTACAATGAGCAGTTCTTC.